This T cell receptor beta chain stems from a study of blood T cell repertoires in COVID-19. Study summary: Acute and convalescent COVID-19 samples came from the United States, Italy and Spain. PBMCs, B-cell-depleted T cells, or T cells provided the cDNA or gDNA that made up the material.

Trimming removed 5 bases from V and 4 bases from J, with 20 bases in between. CDR1 and CDR2 (germline): SNHLY, FYNNEI. The CDR3 length is 17 residues. Authors' methods: Cell counts per sample came from amplifying reference gene primers. Sequencing used immunoSEQ multiplex PCR; TCRdb keeps in-frame clones, though not all of them. That table gives V, J and clone size, and the DNA gave D and trimming. The profile shows around 95,000 clones, 85% to 90% of them singletons. The sample was peripheral blood. The chain recombines TRBV2 with TRBJ1-4; tentatively, D is TRBD1 (5 bases). This TCR came from a human donor in a cohort sampled during active COVID-19. The CDR3 DNA reads TGTGCCAGCAGTAGGAACTTCCGGACACTCAGTAATGAAAAACTGTTTTTT. Its protein is CASSRNFRTLSNEKLFF. Drawing the rest from reference TRBV2 and TRBJ1-4, the complete variable domain is EPEVTQTPSHQVTQMGQEVILRCVPISNHLYFYWYRQILGQKVEFLVSFYNNEISEKSEIFDDQFSVERPDGSNFTLKIRSTKLEDSAMYFCASSRNFRTLSNEKLFFGSGTQLSVL.